The clone carrying this TCR beta chain was seen only a few times. Thyroid surgery had not been preceded by any treatment in any patient. The source of the sample is a study of metastatic and nonmetastatic thyroid tumors. TCRdb re-clonotyped the PCR reads via MiXCR. The top ten clones hold about 20% of a sample with more than 20,000 clones, approximately 40% of them seen once. Germline loops: CDR1 MNHNS, CDR2 SASEGT. The V gene end was trimmed by 6 bases and the J gene end by 3 bases; junction bases not matched to a gene: 2. The CDR3 runs to 13 residues. The sequence came from a male donor with papillary thyroid cancer or a benign thyroid nodule (not recorded which). Some clones in this sample may be carry-over from other donors' samples. Material: blood. V usage is TRBV6-1 and J usage is TRBJ1-5; TRBD1 agrees at 7 bases. This CDR3 reads CASRTGLNQPQHF. The CDR3 nucleotides read TGTGCCAGCAGGACAGGGCTCAATCAGCCCCAGCATTTT.